This T cell receptor beta chain was sequenced in a study of blood T cell repertoires in COVID-19. Study information: Sample material is recorded as cDNA or gDNA derived from T cells, B-cell-depleted T cells, or PBMCs.

The table came from immunoSEQ multiplex PCR; TCRdb's copy has only in-frame clones and leaves some out. Found here are approximately 380,000 clones, roughly 90% of them singletons; the top ten hold more than 0.85%. Germline lookup yields CDR1 WSHSY and CDR2 SAAADI. The length of the CDR3 is 13 residues. V was pared by 3 bases and J by 2 bases, with 5 bases between. The clonotype originates from a woman between 40 and 55 years old who had been exposed to COVID-19. The sample taken for sequencing was PBMCs or T cells enriched from blood (not recorded which). The chain joins TRBV10-2 to TRBJ1-5, with D unclear. CDR3 nucleotides: TGCGCCAGCAGTGAAGAGGGCAATCAGCCCCAGCATTTT. Encoded protein: CASSEEGNQPQHF.